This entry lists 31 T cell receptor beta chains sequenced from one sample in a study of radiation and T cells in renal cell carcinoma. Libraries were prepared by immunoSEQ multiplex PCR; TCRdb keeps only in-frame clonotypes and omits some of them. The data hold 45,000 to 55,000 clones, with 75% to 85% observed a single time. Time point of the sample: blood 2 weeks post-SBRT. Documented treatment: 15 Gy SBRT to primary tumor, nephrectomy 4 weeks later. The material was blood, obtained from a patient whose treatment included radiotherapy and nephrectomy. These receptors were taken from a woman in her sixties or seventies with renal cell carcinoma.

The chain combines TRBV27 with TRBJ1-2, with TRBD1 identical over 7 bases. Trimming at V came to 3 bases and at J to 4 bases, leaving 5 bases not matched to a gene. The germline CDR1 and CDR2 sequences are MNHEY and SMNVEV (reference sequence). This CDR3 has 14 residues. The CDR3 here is CASSFGEGAYGYTF. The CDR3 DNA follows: TGTGCCAGCAGTTTCGGGGAGGGGGCCTATGGCTACACCTTC.

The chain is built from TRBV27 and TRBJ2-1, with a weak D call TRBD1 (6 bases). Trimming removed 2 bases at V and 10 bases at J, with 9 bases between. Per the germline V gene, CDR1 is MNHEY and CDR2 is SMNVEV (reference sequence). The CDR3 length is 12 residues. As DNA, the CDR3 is TGTGCCAGCAGTTTAGGGGGCAAAGAGCAGTTCTTC. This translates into CASSLGGKEQFF.

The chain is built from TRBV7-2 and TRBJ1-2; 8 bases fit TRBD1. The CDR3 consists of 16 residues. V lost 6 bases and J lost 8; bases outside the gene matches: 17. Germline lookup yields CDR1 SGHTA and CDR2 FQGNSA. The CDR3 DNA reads TGTGCCAGCAGTCCCCGCGGCGAGACAGGGGAGGAGGGCTACACCTTC. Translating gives CASSPRGETGEEGYTF.

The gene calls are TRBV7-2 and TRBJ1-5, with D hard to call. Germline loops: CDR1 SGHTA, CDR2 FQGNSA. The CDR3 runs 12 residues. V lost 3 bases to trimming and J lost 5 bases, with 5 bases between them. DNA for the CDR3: TGTGCCAGCAGCTTTGACGATCAGCCCCAGCATTTT. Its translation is CASSFDDQPQHF.

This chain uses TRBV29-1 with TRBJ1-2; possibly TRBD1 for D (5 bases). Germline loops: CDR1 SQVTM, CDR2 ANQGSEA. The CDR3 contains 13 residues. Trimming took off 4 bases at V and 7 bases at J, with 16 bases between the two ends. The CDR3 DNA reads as TGCAGCGTTGTTCCCGCGCAGGGCGGTGGCTACACCTTC. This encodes CSVVPAQGGGYTF.

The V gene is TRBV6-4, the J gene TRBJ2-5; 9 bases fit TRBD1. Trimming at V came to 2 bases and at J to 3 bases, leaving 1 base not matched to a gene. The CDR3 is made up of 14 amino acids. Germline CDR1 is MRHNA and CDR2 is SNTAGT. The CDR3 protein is CASSDGDREETQYF. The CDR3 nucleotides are TGTGCCAGCAGTGACGGGGACAGGGAAGAGACCCAGTACTTC.

Here the CDR3 reads CASSEDTSGGHEQFF. The DNA for the CDR3 is TGTGCCAGCAGTGAAGATACTAGCGGGGGGCATGAGCAGTTCTTC. The rearrangement joins TRBV2 to TRBJ2-1; 12 bases are a match to TRBD2. With 1 base clipped from V and 8 bases from J, the junction kept 3 bases outside the gene matches. This CDR3 spans 15 amino acids. Germline V gives CDR1 SNHLY, CDR2 FYNNEI.

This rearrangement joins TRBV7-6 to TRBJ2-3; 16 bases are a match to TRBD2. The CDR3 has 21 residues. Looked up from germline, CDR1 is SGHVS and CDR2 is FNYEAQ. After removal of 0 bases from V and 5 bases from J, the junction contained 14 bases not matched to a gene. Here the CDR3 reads CASSLALGIAGTSGRVDTQYF. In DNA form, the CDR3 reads TGTGCCAGCAGCTTAGCGCTTGGCATTGCCGGGACTAGCGGGAGGGTAGATACGCAGTATTTT.

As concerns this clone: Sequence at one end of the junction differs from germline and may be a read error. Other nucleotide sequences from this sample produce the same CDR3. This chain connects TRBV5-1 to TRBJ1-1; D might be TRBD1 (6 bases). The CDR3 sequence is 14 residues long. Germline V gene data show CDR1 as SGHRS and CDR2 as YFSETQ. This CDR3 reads CASSLQGPNTEAFF. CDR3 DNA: TGCGCCAGCAGCTTGCAGGGGCCCAACACTGAGGCTTTCTTT.

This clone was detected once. The CDR3 sequence is CASSLAPLGLQETQYF. The CDR3 DNA reads TGCGCCAGCAGCTTGGCCCCTCTGGGTCTGCAAGAGACCCAGTACTTC. The rearrangement uses TRBV5-1 and TRBJ2-5; D unresolved. The V and J ends lost 0 bases and 2 bases respectively, with 14 bases between them. The CDR3 has 16 amino acids. Germline lookup yields CDR1 SGHRS and CDR2 YFSETQ. Supplemented by reference TRBV5-1 and TRBJ2-5, the full variable domain reads KAGVTQTPRYLIKTRGQQVTLSCSPISGHRSVSWYQQTPGQGLQFLFEYFSETQRNKGNFPGRFSGRQFSNSRSEMNVSTLELGDSALYLCASSLAPLGLQETQYFGPGTRLLVL.

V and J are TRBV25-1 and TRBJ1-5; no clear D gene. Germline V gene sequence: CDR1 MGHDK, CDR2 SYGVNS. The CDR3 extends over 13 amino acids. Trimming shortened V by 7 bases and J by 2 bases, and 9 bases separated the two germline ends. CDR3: CASNRVGNQPQHF. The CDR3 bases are TGTGCCAGCAATCGGGTGGGCAATCAGCCCCAGCATTTT.

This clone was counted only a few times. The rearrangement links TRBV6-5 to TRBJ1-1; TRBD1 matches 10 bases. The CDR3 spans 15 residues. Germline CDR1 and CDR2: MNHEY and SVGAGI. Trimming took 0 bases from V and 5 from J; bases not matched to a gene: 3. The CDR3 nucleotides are TGTGCCAGCAGTTACTCGACAGGGGGCTGGACTGAAGCTTTCTTT. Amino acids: CASSYSTGGWTEAFF.

This CDR3 is CASSDSNYGYTF. CDR3 DNA: TGCGCCAGCAGTGACTCTAACTATGGCTACACCTTC. The chain has TRBV10-2 and TRBJ1-2; D gene unclear. Germline CDR1 is WSHSY and CDR2 is SAAADI. Trimming stripped 3 bases from V and 0 bases from J, with 2 bases between. This CDR3 is built from 12 residues.

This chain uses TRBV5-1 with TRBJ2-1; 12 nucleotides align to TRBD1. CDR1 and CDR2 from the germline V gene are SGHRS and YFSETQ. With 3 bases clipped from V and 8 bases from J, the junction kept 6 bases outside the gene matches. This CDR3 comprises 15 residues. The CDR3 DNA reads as TGCGCCAGCAGCTACACCGGGACAGGGGGCTATGAGCAGTTCTTC. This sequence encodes CASSYTGTGGYEQFF. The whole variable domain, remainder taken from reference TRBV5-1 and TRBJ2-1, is KAGVTQTPRYLIKTRGQQVTLSCSPISGHRSVSWYQQTPGQGLQFLFEYFSETQRNKGNFPGRFSGRQFSNSRSEMNVSTLELGDSALYLCASSYTGTGGYEQFFGPGTRLTVL.

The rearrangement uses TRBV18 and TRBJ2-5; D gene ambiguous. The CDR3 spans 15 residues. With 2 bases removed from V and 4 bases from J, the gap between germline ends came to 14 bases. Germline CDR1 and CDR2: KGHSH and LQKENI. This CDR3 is CASSPSRLDGETQYF. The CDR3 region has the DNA TGTGCCAGCTCACCAAGCAGGCTAGATGGAGAGACCCAGTACTTC.

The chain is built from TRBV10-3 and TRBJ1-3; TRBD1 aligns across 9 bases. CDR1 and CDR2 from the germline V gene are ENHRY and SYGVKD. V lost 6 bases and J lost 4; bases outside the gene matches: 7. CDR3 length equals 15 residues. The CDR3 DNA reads TGTGCCATCAGGACAGGGGGATCGAACGGAAACACCATATATTTT. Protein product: CAIRTGGSNGNTIYF.

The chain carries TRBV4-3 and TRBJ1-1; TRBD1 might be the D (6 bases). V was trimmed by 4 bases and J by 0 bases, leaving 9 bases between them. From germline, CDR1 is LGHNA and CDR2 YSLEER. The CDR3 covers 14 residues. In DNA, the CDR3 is TGCGCCAGCAGCCGTACAGGGATGAACACTGAAGCTTTCTTT. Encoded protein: CASSRTGMNTEAFF.

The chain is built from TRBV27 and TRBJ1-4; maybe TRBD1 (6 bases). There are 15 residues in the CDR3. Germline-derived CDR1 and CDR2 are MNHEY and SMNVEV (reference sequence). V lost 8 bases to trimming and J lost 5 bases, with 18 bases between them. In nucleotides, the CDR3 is TGTGCCAGCCGTCCCTGGGGGCTCGTCAATGAAAAACTGTTTTTT. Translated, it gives CASRPWGLVNEKLFF.

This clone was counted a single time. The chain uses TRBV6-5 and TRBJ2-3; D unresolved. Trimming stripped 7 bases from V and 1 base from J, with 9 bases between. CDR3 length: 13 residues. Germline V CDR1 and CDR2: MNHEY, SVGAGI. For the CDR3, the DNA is TGTGCCAGCACCGACGACCGCACAGATACGCAGTATTTT. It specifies CASTDDRTDTQYF.

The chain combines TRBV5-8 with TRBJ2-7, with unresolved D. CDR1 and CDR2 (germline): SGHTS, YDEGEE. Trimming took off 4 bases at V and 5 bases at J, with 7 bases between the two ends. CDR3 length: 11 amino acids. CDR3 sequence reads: CASSPPHEQYF. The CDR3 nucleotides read TGTGCCAGCAGCCCCCCCCACGAGCAGTACTTC.

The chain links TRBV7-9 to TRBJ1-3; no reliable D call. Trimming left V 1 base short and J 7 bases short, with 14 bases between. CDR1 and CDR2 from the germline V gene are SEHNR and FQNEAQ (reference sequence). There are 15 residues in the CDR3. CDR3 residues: CASSLVAQDVNTIYF. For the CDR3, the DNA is TGTGCCAGCAGCTTAGTGGCCCAGGACGTCAACACCATATATTTT. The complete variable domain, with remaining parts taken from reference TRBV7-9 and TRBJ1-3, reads DTGVSQNPRHKITKRGQNVTFRCDPISEHNRLYWYRQTLGQGPEFLTYFQNEAQLEKSRLLSDRFSAERPKGSFSTLEIQRTEQGDSAMYLCASSLVAQDVNTIYFGEGSWLTVV.

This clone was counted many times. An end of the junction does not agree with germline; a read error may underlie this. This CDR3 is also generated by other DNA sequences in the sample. The chain's CDR3 is CASCVGWPSYELYF. DNA for the CDR3: TGCGCCAGCTGTGTCGGGTGGCCGAGCTACGAGCTGTACTTC. The chain carries TRBV10-2 and TRBJ2-7; no clear D. The CDR3 covers 14 residues. Germline lookup yields CDR1 WSHSY and CDR2 SAAADI.

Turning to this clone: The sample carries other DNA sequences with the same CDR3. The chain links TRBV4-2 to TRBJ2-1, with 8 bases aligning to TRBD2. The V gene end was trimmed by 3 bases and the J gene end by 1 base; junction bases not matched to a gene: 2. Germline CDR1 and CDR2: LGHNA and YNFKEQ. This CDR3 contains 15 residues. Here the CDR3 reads CASSQGTSSYNEQFF. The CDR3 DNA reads TGTGCCAGCAGCCAGGGGACTAGTTCCTACAATGAGCAGTTCTTC.

This CDR3 is CASSPHGQETQYF. The CDR3 nucleotides read TGTGCCAGCAGCCCCCATGGACAAGAGACCCAGTACTTC. The genes are TRBV9 and TRBJ2-5; D is ambiguous. Trimming removed 4 bases from V and 2 bases from J, with 9 bases in between. This CDR3 is built from 13 residues. Looked up from germline, CDR1 is SGDLS and CDR2 is YYNGEE. Variable domain in full (rest from reference TRBV9 and TRBJ2-5): DSGVTQTPKHLITATGQRVTLRCSPRSGDLSVYWYQQSLDQGLQFLIQYYNGEERAKGNILERFSAQQFPDLHSELNLSSLELGDSALYFCASSPHGQETQYFGPGTRLLVL.

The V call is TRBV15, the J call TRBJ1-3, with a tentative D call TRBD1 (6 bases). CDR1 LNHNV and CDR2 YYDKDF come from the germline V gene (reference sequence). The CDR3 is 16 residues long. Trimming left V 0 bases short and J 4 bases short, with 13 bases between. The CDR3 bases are TGTGCCACCAGCAGAGATTTGCCAGGGGCAGGAAACACCATATATTTT. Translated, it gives CATSRDLPGAGNTIYF.

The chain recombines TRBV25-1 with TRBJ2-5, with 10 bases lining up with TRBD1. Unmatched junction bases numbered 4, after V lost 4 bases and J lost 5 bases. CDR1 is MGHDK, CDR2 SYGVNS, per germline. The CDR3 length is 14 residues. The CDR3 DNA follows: TGTGCCAGCAGTGGACAGGGGGCCGGGGAGACCCAGTACTTC. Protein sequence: CASSGQGAGETQYF.

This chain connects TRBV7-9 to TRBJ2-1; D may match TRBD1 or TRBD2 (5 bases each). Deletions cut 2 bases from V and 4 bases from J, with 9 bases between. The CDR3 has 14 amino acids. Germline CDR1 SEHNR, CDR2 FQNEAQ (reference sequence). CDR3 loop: CASSLPGPYNEQFF. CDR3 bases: TGTGCCAGCAGCTTACCGGGACCATACAATGAGCAGTTCTTC.

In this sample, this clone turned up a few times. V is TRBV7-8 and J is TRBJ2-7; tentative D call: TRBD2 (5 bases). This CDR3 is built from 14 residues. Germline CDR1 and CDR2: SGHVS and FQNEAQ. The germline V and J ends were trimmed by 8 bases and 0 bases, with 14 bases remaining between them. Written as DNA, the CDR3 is TGTGCCAGCTCCGGAGGACGCACCTCCTACGAGCAGTACTTC. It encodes CASSGGRTSYEQYF.

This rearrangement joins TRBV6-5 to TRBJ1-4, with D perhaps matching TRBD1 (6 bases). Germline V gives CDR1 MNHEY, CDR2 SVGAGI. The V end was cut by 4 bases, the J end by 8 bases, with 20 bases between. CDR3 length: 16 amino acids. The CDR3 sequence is CASSFGGPTSKEKLFF. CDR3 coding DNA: TGTGCCAGCAGTTTCGGGGGGCCTACTTCGAAAGAAAAACTGTTTTTT.

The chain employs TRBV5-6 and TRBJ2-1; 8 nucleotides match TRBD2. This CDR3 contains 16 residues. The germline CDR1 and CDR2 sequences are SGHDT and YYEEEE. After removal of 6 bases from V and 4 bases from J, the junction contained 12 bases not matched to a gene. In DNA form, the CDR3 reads TGTGCCAGCACCTATGGGGAAGCGGGGGATTACAATGAGCAGTTCTTC. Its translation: CASTYGEAGDYNEQFF.

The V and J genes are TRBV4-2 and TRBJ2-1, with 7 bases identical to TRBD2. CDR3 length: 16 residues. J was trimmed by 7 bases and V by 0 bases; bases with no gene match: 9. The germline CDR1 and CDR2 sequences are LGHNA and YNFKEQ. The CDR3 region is CASSQDQAGYGNEQFF. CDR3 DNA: TGTGCCAGCAGCCAAGATCAAGCGGGGTATGGGAATGAGCAGTTCTTC.